This TCR beta chain was identified in a study of monozygotic twins with inflammatory bowel disease. Regarding the study as a whole: Patient repertoires may have gained variability from differing immunosuppressive treatments.

To note about this clonotype: The antigen remains unidentified.

The CDR3 has 17 amino acids. Germline CDR1 reads SNHLY; CDR2 reads FYNNEI. After re-calling the 5' RACE reads, TCRdb lists one entry per CDR3 protein, DNA absent. The table for this sample gives over 200,000 distinct CDR3 sequences. The material sequenced was blood. The chain combines TRBV2 with TRBJ2-7; the D call of TRBD1 rests on TCRdb alone, since no DNA is present to check it. This clonotype was sampled from a human donor with ulcerative colitis or Crohn's disease, or a healthy co-twin of an affected twin (not recorded which). CDR3 amino acids: CASSERTGGAKSYEQYF. The whole variable domain, filled in from reference TRBV2 and TRBJ2-7, reads EPEVTQTPSHQVTQMGQEVILRCVPISNHLYFYWYRQILGQKVEFLVSFYNNEISEKSEIFDDQFSVERPDGSNFTLKIRSTKLEDSAMYFCASSERTGGAKSYEQYFGPGTRLTVT.